The rows below give T cell receptor beta chains drawn from one sample of a study of shared clonotypes between healthy human individuals. Libraries were prepared by immunoSEQ multiplex PCR; TCRdb keeps only in-frame clonotypes and omits some of them. The data contain 2 million to 2.5 million clones, 85% to 95% of them singletons. Sequenced sample: naive CD4+ T cells sorted from blood. The receptors come from a man in his late teens or twenties in good health. Each CDR3 is given with its conserved first and last residue. A D gene is named only where the DNA matches it firmly. Rows give clone size only sometimes, using once, few, many, or a class for an expanded clone.

clone_size | j_call | d_call | v_call | cdr3_nt | cdr3_aa
- | TRBJ1-2 | TRBD1 | TRBV11-2 | TGTGCCAGCAGCTTCGCCGGGACAGGATCCTCTATGGGCGGCTACACCTTC | CASSFAGTGSSMGGYTF
- | TRBJ2-5 | - | TRBV28 | TGTGCCAGCAGTTTGCAAGGGGCCTGGGAGACCCAGTACTTC | CASSLQGAWETQYF
- | TRBJ2-7 | - | TRBV2 | TGTGCCAGCGGCTCCCAGGGTGGGAGTAAAGGCTCGGGCGAGCAGTACTTC | CASGSQGGSKGSGEQYF
once | TRBJ2-3 | TRBD2 | TRBV5-1 | TGCGCCAGCAGCTTCGTGAGCGGGGGGGCCCAAGGAGATACGCAGTATTTT | CASSFVSGGAQGDTQYF
- | TRBJ2-2 | - | TRBV5-1 | TGCGCCAGCAGCCGAATTGAACGGAACACCGGGGAGCTGTTTTTT | CASSRIERNTGELFF
- | TRBJ2-5 | - | TRBV7-9 | TGTGCCAGCAGCTTAGGAGGACAAGAGACCCAGTACTTC | CASSLGGQETQYF
- | TRBJ1-2 | TRBD1 | TRBV6-1 | TGTGCCAGCAGTGAACCTGACAGGGAAAGTGGCTACACCTTC | CASSEPDRESGYTF
- | TRBJ2-1 | - | TRBV2 | TGTGCCAGCAGTCCAGTGGCTAATAAGGGCCATGAGCAGTTCTTC | CASSPVANKGHEQFF
- | TRBJ2-1 | - | TRBV9 | TGTGCCAGCAGCGTAATGGGGGGCTCCAATGAGCAGTTCTTC | CASSVMGGSNEQFF
- | TRBJ2-2 | - | TRBV18 | TGTGCCAGCTCACCACGCTGGACAGACGGGGAGCTGTTTTTT | CASSPRWTDGELFF
- | TRBJ1-5 | - | TRBV28 | TGTGCCAGCAGTTCCGAGGGATTGGTCGATCAGCCCCAGCATTTT | CASSSEGLVDQPQHF
- | TRBJ1-3 | - | TRBV30 | TGTGCCTGGAGGGACAGCGGAAACACCATATATTTT | CAWRDSGNTIYF
once | TRBJ2-7 | TRBD2 | TRBV5-1 | TGCGCCAGCAGCCGCGTAGCGGGGGGCTCCTACGAGCAGTACTTC | CASSRVAGGSYEQYF
many | TRBJ1-4 | - | TRBV6-6 | TGTGCCAGCAGTTATGGTCCTCATAATGAAAAACTGTTTTTT | CASSYGPHNEKLFF
- | TRBJ1-5 | TRBD1 | TRBV30 | TGTGCCTGGAGTGAGGGGACAGGGATTCAGCCCCAGCATTTT | CAWSEGTGIQPQHF
- | TRBJ2-2 | TRBD2 | TRBV5-6 | TGTGCCAGCAGGAATCTAGCGGAGTACACCGGGGAGCTGTTTTTT | CASRNLAEYTGELFF
- | TRBJ2-5 | - | TRBV11-3 | TGTGCCAGCAGCTTAGTCGGGCGGGAACAAGAGACCCAGTACTTC | CASSLVGREQETQYF
- | TRBJ1-6 | - | TRBV30 | TGTGCCTCTACAAGGGGGTCGGCCCTCCACTTT | CASTRGSALHF
- | TRBJ1-5 | TRBD1 | TRBV28 | TGTGCCAGCAGCCGGACAGGGGATGGTAATCAGCCCCAGCATTTT | CASSRTGDGNQPQHF
- | TRBJ1-2 | TRBD1 | TRBV5-6 | TGTGCCAGCAGCTTCGAAGGGGGCGGCTACACCTTC | CASSFEGGGYTF
- | TRBJ1-4 | - | TRBV10-3 | TGTGCCATCAGAGAAGCAACTAATGAAAAACTGTTTTTT | CAIREATNEKLFF
- | TRBJ1-1 | - | TRBV13 | TGTGCCAGCAGCTTTGGCCCAGTGAACACTGAAGCTTTCTTT | CASSFGPVNTEAFF
- | TRBJ1-5 | TRBD1 | TRBV2 | TGTGCCAGCAGTGGGGGGGGACAGCCGAATTTT | CASSGGGQPNF
- | TRBJ1-1 | TRBD1 | TRBV29-1 | TGCAGCGTTGCGACCGGGACAGCGAACACTGAAGCTTTCTTT | CSVATGTANTEAFF
once | TRBJ1-1 | TRBD1 | TRBV29-1 | TGCAGCGTTCCTTCTTCCAGGGGGCCAACTGAAGCTTTCTTT | CSVPSSRGPTEAFF
- | TRBJ2-1 | - | TRBV5-1 | TGCGCCAGCAGCTTGAAGTCGGCGGGAACAGGCGCAGGTGAGCAGTTCTTC | CASSLKSAGTGAGEQFF
- | TRBJ1-6 | - | TRBV5-1 | TGCGCCAGCAGCTTGGACGTAGGGTATAATTCACCCCTCCACTTT | CASSLDVGYNSPLHF
few | TRBJ1-5 | - | TRBV7-2 | TGTGCCAGCAGCCCCGATAGCAATCAGCCCCAGCATTTT | CASSPDSNQPQHF
- | TRBJ2-7 | TRBD1 | TRBV11-2 | TGTGCCAGCAGCTTAGTTACAGGGGCTTCCTACGAGCAGTACTTC | CASSLVTGASYEQYF
- | TRBJ2-2 | - | TRBV6-6 | TGTGCCAGCAGTTCTGGACAACACGGGGAGCTGTTTTTT | CASSSGQHGELFF
- | TRBJ2-3 | - | TRBV12-5 | TGTGCTAGTGGTTTACCCGCGGGTTGGACAGATACGCAGTATTTT | CASGLPAGWTDTQYF
- | TRBJ2-5 | - | TRBV27 | TGTGCCAGCAGATATACAGGGCGAGAGACCCAGTACTTC | CASRYTGRETQYF
- | TRBJ1-5 | - | TRBV27 | TGTGCCAGCAGCCGCGGGGGGGCCCTCAATCAGCCCCAGCATTTT | CASSRGGALNQPQHF
- | TRBJ1-4 | - | TRBV7-2 | TGTGCCAGCAGCTTTGGCAGCCTTAATGAAAAACTGTTTTTT | CASSFGSLNEKLFF
once | TRBJ2-7 | TRBD1 | TRBV6-5 | TGTGCCAGCACCCGGGACAGGAGGTCCTACGAGCAGTACTTC | CASTRDRRSYEQYF
once | TRBJ1-2 | - | TRBV6-5 | TGTGCCAGCAGTTACTCCCAGGGGTACGGCTACACCTTC | CASSYSQGYGYTF
- | TRBJ1-2 | - | TRBV28 | TGTGCCAGCAGTGGGGACAACTACTATGGCTACACCTTC | CASSGDNYYGYTF
- | TRBJ2-5 | TRBD2 | TRBV5-1 | TGCGCCAGCAGCCCAACGGGACTAGCGGCTGAGACCCAGTACTTC | CASSPTGLAAETQYF
few | TRBJ2-7 | TRBD1 | TRBV6-5 | TGTGCCAGCAGTTATGGACAGGACCACTCCTACGAGCAGTACTTC | CASSYGQDHSYEQYF
once | TRBJ2-2 | TRBD1 | TRBV10-3 | TGTGCCATCAGTGAAAGGGACAGGGGGCCTGACGGGGAGCTGTTTTTT | CAISERDRGPDGELFF
- | TRBJ2-7 | - | TRBV2 | TGTGCCAGCCTAGTGGGGGCGAGCTACGAGCAGTACTTC | CASLVGASYEQYF
- | TRBJ2-2 | TRBD1 | TRBV10-3 | TGTGCCATCAAGTTTAGACAGGGAAACACCGGGGAGCTGTTTTTT | CAIKFRQGNTGELFF
- | TRBJ2-7 | - | TRBV10-1 | TGCGCCAGCAGTGAGTCGGGCGAAGAGTACGAGCAGTACTTC | CASSESGEEYEQYF
many | TRBJ2-7 | - | TRBV6-5 | TGTGCCAGCAGTTACCAGCGGCTGGGGATATACGAGCAGTACTTC | CASSYQRLGIYEQYF
once | TRBJ2-2 | - | TRBV2 | TGTGCCAGCAGTGAGGGGAACACCGGGGAGCTGTTTTTT | CASSEGNTGELFF